The clone carrying this TCR beta chain was recorded many times. What it binds is unknown. This entry belongs to a study of T cell repertoires in cytomegalovirus infection. Study background: Peptides in the study included HLA-C-restricted and HLA-B-restricted CMV epitopes. Public signatures in TCR beta pointed to CMV infection and matching HLA type.

Study-level results: Cumulative frequency (of public TCR beta family members) identified carriers of CMV plus the relevant HLA. Dominant in the ex vivo response were TCR beta clonotypes restricted by HLA-C and specific for CMV.

CDR1 is SGHTA and CDR2 is FQGNSA in the germline V gene. The CDR3 consists of 15 residues. The germline V and J ends were trimmed by 7 bases and 4 bases, with 20 bases remaining between them. TCRdb processed the reads anew with MiXCR; each CDR3 protein has one entry. The table lists 250,000 to 300,000 distinct CDR3 sequences, 22% of them singletons. Sample: cultured PBMCs, taken from culture after CMV antigen stimulation. This TCR came from a human donor in good health (CMV status not recorded). Some clones in this sample may be carry-over from other donors' samples. The gene calls are TRBV7-2 and TRBJ2-7; D possibly corresponds to TRBD1 (6 bases). CDR3 amino acids: CASTYRDNHPYEQYF. The CDR3 coding sequence is TGTGCCAGCACCTACCGGGACAACCACCCTTACGAGCAGTACTTC.